The clone carrying this T cell receptor (beta chain) was found many times. The antigen is undetermined. This sample stems from a study of response to subunit inactivated influenza vaccine. Study-wide findings and caveats: There was a suggestion from the authors that each seasonal influenza vaccination recruits few new T cells.

MiXCR was run by TCRdb on the RT-PCR reads, yielding one entry per CDR3 protein. The sample lists 650,000 to 700,000 distinct CDR3 sequences, less than 20% seen once, with more than 9% in the top ten. Trimming removed 6 bases at V and 5 bases at J, with 17 bases between. This CDR3 contains 15 residues. Sequencing used PBMCs from blood, obtained 11 to 12 days after vaccination. The rearrangement uses TRBV12-3 or TRBV12-4 and TRBJ2-1; a weak D match, TRBD2 (7 bases). This receptor was obtained from a man aged 45 to 65 who received an inactivated influenza vaccine. In nucleotides, the CDR3 is TGTGCCAGCAGGAGGGGGGCTAGCGGTGACAATGAGCAGTTCTTC. Translated, it gives CASRRGASGDNEQFF.